The sequence of this TCR beta chain was determined in a study of blood T cell repertoires in COVID-19. Individuals drawn from 20 to 25 US areas were about 18 to 90 years old. No more than 2 weeks before study entry, exposed participants had met a case of COVID-19. Looked up from germline, CDR1 is KGHSH and CDR2 is LQKENI. The CDR3 contains 15 residues. V was clipped by 5 bases and J by 2 bases; unmatched bases: 5. The method was immunoSEQ multiplex PCR; TCRdb's version includes in-frame clones alone and lacks a portion of them. This sample has 60,000 or so clones, with roughly two thirds found just once.

The genes are TRBV18 and TRBJ2-1; 8 bases are a match to TRBD2. The source is an older woman who had been exposed to COVID-19. Sequenced material: PBMCs or T cells enriched from blood (not recorded which). The CDR3 loop reads CASSVTSGPYNEQFF. The CDR3 region has the DNA TGTGCCAGCTCAGTAACTAGCGGACCCTACAATGAGCAGTTCTTC.